This T cell receptor beta chain was sequenced in a study of shared clonotypes between healthy human individuals. Points on this clone: What it binds is unknown.

Study findings and constraints: Only blood was sampled, and tissue TCR repertoires likely differ from blood ones. Unshared clonotypes carried lower generation probabilities than those common to all four donors.

Naive CD8 isolation took CD45RO-negative cells positively selected for CCR7 and excluded terminally differentiated effector memory CD45RA+ cells. Template for every sorted-subset replicate PCR totaled about 200 ng DNA, 25,000 to 35,000 T cell genomes. Method: immunoSEQ multiplex PCR; TCRdb's copy keeps in-frame clones and lacks some. The profile covers some 740,000 clones, with more than 85% appearing a single time and 24% taken by the ten largest. This CDR3 has 13 amino acids. V dropped 5 bases and J dropped 2 bases, with 10 bases sitting between them. From germline, CDR1 is MNHEY and CDR2 SMNVEV (reference sequence).

This clonotype was sampled from a man aged 25-40 years in good health. This chain uses TRBV27 with TRBJ2-7; weak D call: TRBD2 (6 bases). Sample: naive CD8+ T cells sorted from blood. This CDR3 reads CASSTSRTYEQYF. The CDR3, as DNA: TGTGCCAGCAGTACTAGCCGCACCTACGAGCAGTACTTC.